One TCR beta chain is described in this entry. As yet, its antigen is unknown. Using RNA transcripts as the source, TCR beta CDR3 regions were amplified. TCR CDR3 regions were first amplified by RT-PCR with HTBI primers. TCRdb fed the multiplex PCR reads into MiXCR, producing one record per CDR3 protein. The table includes approximately 510,000 distinct CDR3 sequences, under 25% detected once. The source of the sample is a study of T cells in Graves' hyperthyroidism and ophthalmopathy. Turning to the study itself: Prior to any treatment, at the point of initial diagnosis, peripheral blood was collected.

V lost 1 base and J 3 bases, leaving 12 bases between the germline ends. Per germline, CDR1 MGHRA and CDR2 YSYEKL. The CDR3 loop spans 15 amino acids. Study outcomes and limitations: In the blood, most expanded thyroid clonotypes above 0.001 appeared as well.

The chain joins TRBV4-1 to TRBJ1-1; D is undetermined. Sequencing was carried out using blood. This receptor was obtained from a man between 18 and 29 years old with Graves' hyperthyroidism. CDR3 amino acids: CASSQAVREDTEAFF. The CDR3 nucleotides are TGCGCCAGCAGCCAAGCAGTCAGAGAGGACACTGAAGCTTTCTTT.